This T cell receptor (beta chain) was obtained from a study of siplizumab effects on memory and regulatory T cells. Regarding the study as a whole: Alloreactive sequences from unstimulated CD4+ memory cells fell significantly with siplizumab.

Assays covered around 10^5 TCR templates per sample. Assay used: immunoSEQ multiplex PCR; TCRdb lists only in-frame clones, some missing. The table lists approximately 100,000 clones, 92% of them singletons. In the case of this clone: Its antigen remains unidentified.

This CDR3 contains 15 residues. The V segment lost 4 bases and the J segment 2 bases; nucleotides outside the gene matches: 5. Germline V gene lookup returns CDR1 KGHSH and CDR2 LQKENI. This receptor was identified in a human donor in good health. The chain is built from TRBV18 and TRBJ2-7; 10 nucleotides line up with TRBD1. Sample: Tregs sorted from blood. CDR3 sequence: CASSLGQGGAYEQYF. CDR3 sequence (DNA): TGTGCCAGCTCACTTGGACAGGGGGGAGCCTACGAGCAGTACTTC. The full variable domain, completed using reference TRBV18 and TRBJ2-7, is NAGVMQNPRHLVRRRGQEARLRCSPMKGHSHVYWYRQLPEEGLKFMVYLQKENIIDESGMPKERFSAEFPKEGPSILRIQQVVRGDSAAYFCASSLGQGGAYEQYFGPGTRLTVT.